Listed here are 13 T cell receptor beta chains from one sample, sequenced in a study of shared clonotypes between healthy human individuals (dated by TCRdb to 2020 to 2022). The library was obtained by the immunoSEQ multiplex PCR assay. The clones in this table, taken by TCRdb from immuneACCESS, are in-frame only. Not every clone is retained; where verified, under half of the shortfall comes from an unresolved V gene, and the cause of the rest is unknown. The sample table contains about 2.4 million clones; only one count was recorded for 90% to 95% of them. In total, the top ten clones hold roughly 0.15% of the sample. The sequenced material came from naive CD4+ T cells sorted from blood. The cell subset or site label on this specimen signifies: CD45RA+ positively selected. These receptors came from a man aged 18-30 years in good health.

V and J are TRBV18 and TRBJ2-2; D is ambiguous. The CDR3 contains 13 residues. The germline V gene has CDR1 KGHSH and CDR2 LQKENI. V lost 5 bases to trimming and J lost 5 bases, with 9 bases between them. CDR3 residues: CASSKGLTGELFF. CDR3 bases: TGTGCCAGCTCAAAGGGATTGACCGGGGAGCTGTTTTTT. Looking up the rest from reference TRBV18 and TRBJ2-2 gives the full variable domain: NAGVMQNPRHLVRRRGQEARLRCSPMKGHSHVYWYRQLPEEGLKFMVYLQKENIIDESGMPKERFSAEFPKEGPSILRIQQVVRGDSAAYFCASSKGLTGELFFGEGSRLTVL.

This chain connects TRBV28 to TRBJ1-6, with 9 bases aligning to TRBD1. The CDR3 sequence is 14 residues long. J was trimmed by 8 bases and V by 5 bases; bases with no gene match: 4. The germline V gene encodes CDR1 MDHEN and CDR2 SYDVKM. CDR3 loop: CASSGGQGHSPLHF. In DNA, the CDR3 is TGTGCCAGCAGTGGGGGACAGGGCCATTCACCCCTCCACTTT. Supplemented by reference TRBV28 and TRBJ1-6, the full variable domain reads DVKVTQSSRYLVKRTGEKVFLECVQDMDHENMFWYRQDPGLGLRLIYFSYDVKMKEKGDIPEGYSVSREKKERFSLILESASTNQTSMYLCASSGGQGHSPLHFGNGTRLTVT.

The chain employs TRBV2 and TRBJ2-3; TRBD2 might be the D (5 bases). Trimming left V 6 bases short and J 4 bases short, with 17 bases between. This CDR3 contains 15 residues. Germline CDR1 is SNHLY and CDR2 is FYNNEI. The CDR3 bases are TGTGCCAGCAGGTATGCGGAGGACCGCTCAGATACGCAGTATTTT. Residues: CASRYAEDRSDTQYF.

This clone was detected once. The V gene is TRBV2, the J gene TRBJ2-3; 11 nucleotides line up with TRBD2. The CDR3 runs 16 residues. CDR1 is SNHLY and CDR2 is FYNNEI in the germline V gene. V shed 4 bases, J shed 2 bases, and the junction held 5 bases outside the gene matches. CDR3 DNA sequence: TGTGCCAGCAGTGCCCGGACTAGCGGGCTCACAGATACGCAGTATTTT. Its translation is CASSARTSGLTDTQYF.

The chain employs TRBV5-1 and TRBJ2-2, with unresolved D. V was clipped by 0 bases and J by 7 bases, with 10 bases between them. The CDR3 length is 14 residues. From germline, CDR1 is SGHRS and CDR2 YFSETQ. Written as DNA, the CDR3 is TGCGCCAGCAGCTTGGTTTTCGGCCTCGGGGAGCTGTTTTTT. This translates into CASSLVFGLGELFF.

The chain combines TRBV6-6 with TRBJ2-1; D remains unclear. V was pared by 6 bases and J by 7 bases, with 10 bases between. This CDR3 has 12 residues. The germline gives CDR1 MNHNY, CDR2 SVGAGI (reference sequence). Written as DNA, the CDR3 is TGTGCCAGCAGGCCGACTGGGAATGAGCAGTTCTTC. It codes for CASRPTGNEQFF.

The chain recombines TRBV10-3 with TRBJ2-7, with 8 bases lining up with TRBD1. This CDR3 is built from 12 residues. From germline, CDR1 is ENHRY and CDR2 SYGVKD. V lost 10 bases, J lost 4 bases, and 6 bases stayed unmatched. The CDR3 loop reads CANSGQGYEQYF. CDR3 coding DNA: TGTGCCAACTCCGGACAGGGTTACGAGCAGTACTTC.

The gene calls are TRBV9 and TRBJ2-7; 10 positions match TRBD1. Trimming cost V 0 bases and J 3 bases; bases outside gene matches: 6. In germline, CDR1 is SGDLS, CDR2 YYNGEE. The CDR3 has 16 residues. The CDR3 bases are TGTGCCAGCAGCGTAGCGGGACAGGGGAGCCTCTACGAGCAGTACTTC. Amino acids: CASSVAGQGSLYEQYF.

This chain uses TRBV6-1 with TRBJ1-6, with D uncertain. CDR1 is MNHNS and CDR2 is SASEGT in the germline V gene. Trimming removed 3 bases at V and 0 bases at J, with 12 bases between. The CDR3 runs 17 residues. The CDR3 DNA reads TGTGCCAGCAGTGATAGTACTTTGGGCTCCTATAATTCACCCCTCCACTTT. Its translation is CASSDSTLGSYNSPLHF.

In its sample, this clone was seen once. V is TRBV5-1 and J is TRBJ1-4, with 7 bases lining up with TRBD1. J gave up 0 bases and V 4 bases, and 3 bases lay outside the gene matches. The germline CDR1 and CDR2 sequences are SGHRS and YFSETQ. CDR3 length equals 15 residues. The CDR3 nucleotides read TGCGCCAGCAGCGAACAGGGGCCAACTAATGAAAAACTGTTTTTT. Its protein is CASSEQGPTNEKLFF.

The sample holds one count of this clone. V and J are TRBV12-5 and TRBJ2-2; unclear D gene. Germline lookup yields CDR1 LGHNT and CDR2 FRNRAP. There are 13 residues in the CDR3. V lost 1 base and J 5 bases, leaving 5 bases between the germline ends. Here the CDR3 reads CASGLAETGELFF. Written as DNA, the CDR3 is TGTGCTAGTGGTTTGGCAGAGACCGGGGAGCTGTTTTTT.

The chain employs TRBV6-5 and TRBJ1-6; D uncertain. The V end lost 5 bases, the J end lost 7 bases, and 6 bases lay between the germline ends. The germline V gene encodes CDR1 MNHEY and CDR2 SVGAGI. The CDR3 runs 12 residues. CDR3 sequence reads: CASSVNNSPLHF. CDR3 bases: TGTGCCAGCAGTGTGAACAATTCACCCCTCCACTTT.

The CDR3 nucleotides read TGCGCCAGCAGCCTAAGACAGGGGGACCCATATGGCTACACCTTC. It codes for CASSLRQGDPYGYTF. This chain joins TRBV5-1 and TRBJ1-2, with 9 bases aligning to TRBD1. With 4 bases clipped from V and 5 bases from J, the junction kept 9 bases outside the gene matches. The CDR3 runs 15 residues. CDR1 and CDR2 (germline): SGHRS, YFSETQ.